This T cell receptor (beta chain) stems from a study of cytomegalovirus exposure and HLA in healthy donors. General study results and limits: Most TCR sequences proved rare, with some public TCRs found in many donors. According to a later analysis, TCR clusters from the first cohort tended to co-occur in the 90 to 150 validation repertoires. High specificity and sensitivity for cytomegalovirus status were reported for the classifier.

The method was immunoSEQ multiplex PCR; TCRdb's version includes in-frame clones alone and lacks a portion of them. This table holds about 74,000 clones, about 94% found once. With respect to this clone: Its specificity is not known.

There are 14 residues in the CDR3. Unmatched junction bases numbered 6, after V lost 2 bases and J lost 6 bases. Germline V gene lookup returns CDR1 MDHEN and CDR2 SYDVKM. From the approximately 120-subject validation cohort, which was separate from the approximately 670-subject first cohort, the donors were drawn. This chain joins TRBV28 and TRBJ2-7; TRBD1 matches 8 bases. This clonotype was obtained from a young man in good health and CMV-seropositive. Source material: PBMCs. The CDR3 sequence is CASSLGQGEREQYF. The DNA for the CDR3 is TGTGCCAGCAGTTTAGGACAGGGAGAGCGCGAGCAGTACTTC.